One and the same sample provided the 16 T cell receptor beta chains below, sequenced in a study of blood T cell repertoires in COVID-19. TCRdb's copy holds only in-frame clones and misses some; the assay was immunoSEQ multiplex PCR. The data contain around 70,000 clones, roughly nine tenths of them singletons. Material for sequencing was peripheral blood. These receptors all come from a human donor in a cohort sampled during active COVID-19.

The rearrangement links TRBV6-5 to TRBJ1-3; D uncertain. This CDR3 is 12 amino acids long. Trimming took off 8 bases at V and 4 bases at J, with 9 bases between the two ends. Germline V gene lookup returns CDR1 MNHEY and CDR2 SVGAGI. The CDR3 protein is CASRSVGNTIYF. DNA of the CDR3: TGTGCCAGCCGATCGGTAGGAAACACCATATATTTT.

DNA for the CDR3: TGTGCCAGTAGTTCCCCGGGACTAGCGGGATACACCGGGGAGCTGTTTTTT. Translation: CASSSPGLAGYTGELFF. The genes are TRBV19 and TRBJ2-2, with TRBD2 identical over 13 bases. The V segment lost 5 bases and the J segment 3 bases; nucleotides outside the gene matches: 6. In germline, CDR1 is LNHDA, CDR2 SQIVND (reference sequence). This CDR3 is 17 amino acids long.

The rearrangement joins TRBV4-3 to TRBJ1-6; D may be TRBD1 (5 bases). This CDR3 region has 18 residues. Trimming stripped 0 bases from V and 5 bases from J, with 17 bases between. Germline CDR1 reads LGHNA; CDR2 reads YSLEER. This CDR3 is CASSQERQTRFDNSPLHF. As DNA, the CDR3 is TGCGCCAGCAGCCAAGAGCGACAGACGAGATTTGATAATTCACCCCTCCACTTT.

This chain joins TRBV4-1 and TRBJ2-7, with TRBD1 matching 9 bases. Losses at the gene ends were 2 bases for V and 5 bases for J; bases not matched to a gene: 7. Looked up from germline, CDR1 is MGHRA and CDR2 is YSYEKL. This CDR3 is 15 amino acids long. The CDR3 sequence: CASSQNWDREHEQYF. CDR3 DNA sequence: TGCGCCAGCAGCCAAAATTGGGACAGGGAACACGAGCAGTACTTC.

The chain carries TRBV10-3 and TRBJ1-6, with TRBD1 as a possible D gene (5 bases). Trimming pared 8 bases from V and 5 bases from J, leaving 13 bases between. CDR3 size: 14 residues. The germline CDR1 and CDR2 sequences are ENHRY and SYGVKD. The CDR3 region is CAIAIDRNNSPLHF. Here the CDR3 DNA reads TGTGCCATCGCGATTGACAGAAATAATTCACCCCTCCACTTT.

The count of this clone is one. This rearrangement joins TRBV18 to TRBJ2-1; 8 bases fit TRBD2. Per germline, CDR1 KGHSH and CDR2 LQKENI. The CDR3 spans 17 residues. Trimming at V came to 0 bases and at J to 1 base, leaving 5 bases not matched to a gene. The CDR3 reads CASSPPSGGRSYNEQFF. The CDR3 region has the DNA TGTGCCAGCTCACCACCTTCTGGCGGGAGGTCCTACAATGAGCAGTTCTTC.

This clone showed up just a few times. The chain is built from TRBV5-4 and TRBJ2-1, with 14 positions matching TRBD2. The CDR3 loop spans 19 amino acids. The V gene's germline CDR1 is SGHNT and CDR2 YYREEE (reference sequence). J was trimmed by 1 base and V by 6 bases; bases with no gene match: 12. The CDR3 loop is CASTPGLAGAGLSYNEQFF. The CDR3 coding sequence is TGTGCCAGCACCCCGGGACTAGCGGGGGCCGGATTATCCTACAATGAGCAGTTCTTC.

The gene calls are TRBV7-9 and TRBJ2-5; TRBD2 is a possible D gene (5 bases). Germline CDR1 and CDR2: SEHNR and FQNEAQ (reference sequence). The V end lost 3 bases, the J end lost 2 bases, and 16 bases lay between the germline ends. This CDR3 spans 16 amino acids. CDR3 nucleotides: TGTGCCAGCAGCTTCTTAGGGCAGCGGCAACAAGAGACCCAGTACTTC. It yields the protein CASSFLGQRQQETQYF.

The count of this clone is one. The chain joins TRBV28 to TRBJ2-7; 10 nucleotides agree with TRBD1. V dropped 6 bases and J dropped 4; count of bases not matched to a gene: 9. This CDR3 spans 15 amino acids. CDR1 and CDR2 from the germline V gene are MDHEN and SYDVKM. CDR3 sequence: CASSPTGGTGYEQYF. CDR3 bases: TGTGCCAGCAGCCCGACAGGGGGCACTGGGTACGAGCAGTACTTC. Supplemented by reference TRBV28 and TRBJ2-7, the full variable domain reads DVKVTQSSRYLVKRTGEKVFLECVQDMDHENMFWYRQDPGLGLRLIYFSYDVKMKEKGDIPEGYSVSREKKERFSLILESASTNQTSMYLCASSPTGGTGYEQYFGPGTRLTVT.

V usage is TRBV2 and J usage is TRBJ2-3; TRBD1 aligns across 11 bases. This CDR3 contains 16 residues. J was trimmed by 1 base and V by 3 bases; bases with no gene match: 3. CDR1 SNHLY and CDR2 FYNNEI come from the germline V gene. As DNA, the CDR3 is TGTGCCAGCAGTGAGCCGGGACAGGGGGGCACAGATACGCAGTATTTT. This translates into CASSEPGQGGTDTQYF.

J is TRBJ1-2 and V is TRBV27; D perhaps matches TRBD1 (6 bases). V was trimmed by 10 bases and J by 2 bases, leaving 14 bases between them. CDR1 is MNHEY, CDR2 SMNVEV, per germline (reference sequence). This CDR3 is 13 amino acids long. The CDR3, as DNA: TGTGCCACTAAAGAGGGGGTCAACTATGGCTACACCTTC. This encodes CATKEGVNYGYTF.

The rearrangement uses TRBV7-8 and TRBJ1-3; 7 bases are a match to TRBD1. The V gene end was trimmed by 0 bases and the J gene end by 2 bases; junction bases not matched to a gene: 4. This CDR3 is built from 16 residues. Germline lookup yields CDR1 SGHVS and CDR2 FQNEAQ. The CDR3 DNA reads TGTGCCAGCAGCTTAGCGTTGCAGGGGGCTGGAAACACCATATATTTT. This sequence encodes CASSLALQGAGNTIYF.

This chain links TRBV7-9 with TRBJ2-7, with D unresolved. CDR1 and CDR2 from the germline V gene are SEHNR and FQNEAQ (reference sequence). The CDR3 has 15 residues. Trimming shortened V by 1 base and J by 0 bases, and 10 bases separated the two germline ends. CDR3 DNA: TGTGCCAGCAGCTTAGGATCATCGAGCTCCTACGAGCAGTACTTC. Encoded protein: CASSLGSSSSYEQYF. Supplemented by reference TRBV7-9 and TRBJ2-7, the full variable domain reads DTGVSQNPRHKITKRGQNVTFRCDPISEHNRLYWYRQTLGQGPEFLTYFQNEAQLEKSRLLSDRFSAERPKGSFSTLEIQRTEQGDSAMYLCASSLGSSSSYEQYFGPGTRLTVT.

V usage is TRBV7-9 and J usage is TRBJ2-4; TRBD1 matches at 7 bases. The germline CDR1 and CDR2 sequences are SEHNR and FQNEAQ (reference sequence). The CDR3 runs to 13 residues. The trim removed 8 bases at V and 5 bases at J, leaving 6 bases unmatched. In DNA form, the CDR3 reads TGTGCCAGCCACCGGGACAGTGAAAACATTCAGTACTTC. Translation gives CASHRDSENIQYF.

The rearrangement uses TRBV30 and TRBJ1-6; D perhaps matches TRBD1 (6 bases). Germline V CDR1 and CDR2: GTSNPN, SVGIG (reference sequence). The CDR3 totals 19 residues. V was cut by 0 bases and J by 6 bases, with 24 bases left in between. The CDR3 DNA follows: TGTGCCTGGAGTGTACGACAGGACTGGACCCGAGGGCCTAATTCACCCCTCCACTTT. Translation gives CAWSVRQDWTRGPNSPLHF.

The V and J genes are TRBV27 and TRBJ1-5; D gene uncertain. The CDR3 has 12 amino acids. Germline assignment: CDR1 MNHEY and CDR2 SMNVEV (reference sequence). The V end lost 8 bases, the J end lost 1 base, and 6 bases lay between the germline ends. The CDR3 nucleotides read TGTGCCAGCTGGGCCAGCAATCAGCCCCAGCATTTT. Translated, it gives CASWASNQPQHF.